Listed below are T cell receptor beta chains from one sample, sequenced in a study of shared clonotypes between healthy human individuals. Some clones are missing from TCRdb's copy, which holds only in-frame ones; the method was immunoSEQ multiplex PCR. The sample shows a few hundred thousand clones, 70% to 85% of them seen only once. The specimen sequenced was PBMCs. The receptors were gathered from a woman in her thirties or forties in good health. Some clones in this sample may be carry-over from other donors' samples. Each CDR3 is given with its conserved first and last residue. The D gene is left open where the match is weak. Expanded clones are given a class, and other clones once, few, many or no size at all.

TRBD2	TRBV7-8	TRBJ2-3	-	CASSFQSGRITDTQYF	TGTGCCAGCAGCTTCCAAAGCGGGAGAATCACAGATACGCAGTATTTT
-	TRBV4-3	TRBJ2-5	-	CASSPSGGGLETQYF	TGCGCCAGCAGCCCTTCCGGCGGAGGGTTGGAGACCCAGTACTTC
-	TRBV5-5	TRBJ1-4	-	CASSLAGVQGSSTNEKLFF	TGTGCCAGCAGCTTGGCTGGGGTTCAGGGCTCTTCAACTAATGAAAAACTGTTTTTT
-	TRBV9	TRBJ2-5	-	CASSVGPRAAETQYF	TGTGCCAGCAGCGTAGGGCCCAGGGCCGCGGAGACCCAGTACTTC
TRBD2	TRBV28	TRBJ2-7	-	CASSYPKRYSGLAGGFHEQYF	TGTGCCAGCAGTTACCCCAAACGCTACTCGGGACTAGCGGGAGGTTTTCACGAGCAGTACTTC
-	TRBV18	TRBJ2-5	-	CASSPGDFETQYF	TGTGCCAGCTCACCAGGCGATTTCGAGACCCAGTACTTC
-	TRBV5-8	TRBJ1-2	-	CASSWRGNYGYTF	TGTGCCAGCAGCTGGAGGGGGAACTATGGCTACACCTTC
-	TRBV4-3	TRBJ2-6	-	CASSPQGAGANVLTF	TGCGCCAGCAGCCCGCAGGGAGCAGGGGCCAACGTCCTGACTTTC
TRBD1	TRBV5-1	TRBJ2-7	-	CASSPLPGTGDEQYF	TGCGCCAGCAGCCCCCTCCCCGGGACAGGGGACGAGCAGTACTTC
-	TRBV19	TRBJ1-5	few	CASSEGRDQPQHF	TGTGCCAGTAGTGAGGGCAGAGATCAGCCCCAGCATTTT
TRBD2	TRBV28	TRBJ2-1	-	CASSLLLAGDNEQFF	TGTGCCAGCAGTTTATTGCTAGCGGGGGACAATGAGCAGTTCTTC
-	TRBV7-2	TRBJ2-1	-	CASSGRQSSYNEQFF	TGTGCCAGCAGCGGTAGGCAGAGCTCCTACAATGAGCAGTTCTTC
-	TRBV7-2	TRBJ2-7	-	CASSPEAGGLYEQYF	TGTGCCAGCAGCCCTGAAGCAGGTGGCTTGTACGAGCAGTACTTC
-	TRBV7-8	TRBJ2-7	-	CASSSGPDSMTYEQYF	TGTGCCAGCAGCTCCGGGCCGGACAGTATGACCTACGAGCAGTACTTC
-	TRBV27	TRBJ2-7	many	CASSFGTHEQYF	TGTGCCAGCAGTTTCGGGACCCACGAGCAGTACTTC
-	TRBV7-8	TRBJ1-1	-	CASSLVNWNTEAFF	TGTGCCAGCAGCTTAGTAAACTGGAACACTGAAGCTTTCTTT
-	TRBV29-1	TRBJ1-1	-	CSVRRGGMNTEAFF	TGCAGCGTTCGGCGTGGGGGAATGAACACTGAAGCTTTCTTT
-	TRBV5-1	TRBJ2-3	-	CASSLGQTTLTDTQYF	TGCGCCAGCAGCTTGGGACAGACCACCCTCACAGATACGCAGTATTTT
-	TRBV29-1	TRBJ2-5	once	CSVEPGQETQYF	TGCAGCGTTGAACCAGGACAAGAGACCCAGTACTTC
TRBD1	TRBV28	TRBJ1-1	few	CASSFVPGQGPGTEAFF	TGTGCCAGCAGTTTTGTCCCGGGACAGGGGCCCGGTACTGAAGCTTTCTTT
-	TRBV2	TRBJ1-4	-	CASSRAPGENEKLFF	TGTGCCAGCAGTCGGGCCCCGGGAGAGAATGAAAAACTGTTTTTT
-	TRBV29-1	TRBJ2-7	once	CSATRSSYEQYF	TGCAGCGCAACTCGAAGCTCCTACGAGCAGTACTTC
TRBD1	TRBV4-2	TRBJ1-3	-	CASSQDLGQGTSGNTIYF	TGTGCCAGCAGCCAAGATCTGGGACAGGGGACCTCCGGAAACACCATATATTTT
TRBD2	TRBV18	TRBJ2-7	once	CASSPPRGLGEQYF	TGTGCCAGCTCACCGCCGAGGGGACTAGGCGAGCAGTACTTC
-	TRBV30	TRBJ2-5	-	CAWSVRGGETQYF	TGTGCCTGGAGTGTACGAGGAGGAGAGACCCAGTACTTC
-	TRBV30	TRBJ2-7	-	CAWKGPRYEQYF	TGTGCCTGGAAGGGACCCCGCTACGAGCAGTACTTC
-	TRBV10-3	TRBJ2-3	-	CAISEPTNPDTQYF	TGTGCCATCAGTGAGCCGACGAACCCAGATACGCAGTATTTT
-	TRBV2	TRBJ1-6	-	CASSEDGLSPLHF	TGTGCCAGCAGCGAAGATGGGCTTTCACCCCTCCACTTT
-	TRBV9	TRBJ2-1	few	CASSYGAGTDIYNEQFF	TGTGCCAGCAGCTACGGGGCCGGGACGGACATATACAATGAGCAGTTCTTC
TRBD2	TRBV5-1	TRBJ2-3	-	CASSLDSGKTQYF	TGCGCCAGCAGTTTAGATAGCGGGAAGACGCAGTATTTT
-	TRBV12-2	TRBJ2-5	-	CASRPRWSGRCWETQYF	TGTGCAAGTCGCCCTCGGTGGAGCGGGAGGTGTTGGGAGACCCAGTACTTC
-	TRBV10-2	TRBJ1-1	few	CASSPRPMNTEAFF	TGCGCCAGCAGTCCGAGGCCAATGAACACTGAAGCTTTCTTT
TRBD1	TRBV29-1	TRBJ1-4	-	CSVFKTGTNEKLFF	TGCAGCGTTTTTAAGACAGGGACTAATGAAAAACTGTTTTTT
-	TRBV28	TRBJ2-7	few	CASYTRGRYYEQYF	TGTGCCAGCTACACCCGGGGCCGATACTACGAGCAGTACTTC
TRBD2	TRBV5-6	TRBJ2-3	-	CASSLGGVLAASTDTQYF	TGTGCCAGCAGCTTGGGGGGCGTGCTAGCGGCTAGCACAGATACGCAGTATTTT
-	TRBV28	TRBJ2-7	-	CASSAQGSLDEQYF	TGTGCCAGCAGTGCACAGGGCTCCCTCGACGAGCAGTACTTC
-	TRBV7-9	TRBJ2-5	-	CASSSRGETQYF	TGTGCCAGCAGCTCTAGAGGAGAGACCCAGTACTTC
-	TRBV29-1	TRBJ2-1	-	CSVTFRQVNNEQFF	TGCAGCGTTACTTTCAGACAGGTTAACAATGAGCAGTTCTTC
TRBD2	TRBV6-6	TRBJ2-2	-	CASSGTSNTGELFF	TGTGCCAGCTCCGGGACTAGTAACACCGGGGAGCTGTTTTTT
TRBD2	TRBV5-1	TRBJ2-1	-	CASSSGLGSYNEQFF	TGCGCCAGCAGCTCGGGACTAGGGTCTTACAATGAGCAGTTCTTC
TRBD1	TRBV4-1	TRBJ2-5	-	CASSQTAQRQGQETQYF	TGCGCCAGCAGCCAAACTGCCCAAAGACAGGGGCAAGAGACCCAGTACTTC
-	TRBV7-2	TRBJ1-4	-	CASSLTWGKLFF	TGTGCCAGCAGCTTAACCTGGGGAAAACTGTTTTTT
-	TRBV27	TRBJ1-2	-	CASSFTQGLGYTF	TGTGCCAGCAGTTTCACTCAGGGGTTGGGCTACACCTTC
TRBD2	TRBV29-1	TRBJ2-7	-	CSVEGIAGGSIYEQYF	TGCAGCGTTGAAGGAATAGCGGGAGGGTCAATTTACGAGCAGTACTTC
TRBD2	TRBV9	TRBJ2-2	-	CASSVGSRTSGYTGELFF	TGTGCCAGCAGCGTAGGGAGTAGGACTAGCGGGTACACCGGGGAGCTGTTTTTT
TRBD1	TRBV18	TRBJ2-1	-	CASSGMWGQGTGEQFF	TGTGCCAGCTCAGGGATGTGGGGACAGGGGACTGGCGAGCAGTTCTTC